The T cell receptor beta chain under discussion was sequenced for a study of OX40 agonist ivuxolimab in advanced cancers. Study-wide points: Antigen specificity of clonally expanded peripheral T cells was not established. Low normalized T-cell clonal expansion was additionally recorded for some nonresponders.

Looked up from germline, CDR1 is SNHLY and CDR2 is FYNNEI. Trimming pared 8 bases from V and 0 bases from J, leaving 10 bases between. This CDR3 is built from 13 residues. Excluded were patients having autoimmune disease history or systemic immunosuppression. Sampling of blood occurred at baseline, cycle 4 day 1, and cycle 7 day 1. Here immunoSEQ multiplex PCR was the method, and the copy in TCRdb shows in-frame clones only, minus some. The sample holds some 70,000 clones, about 81% seen once. A word on this clone: Its target is not known.

The TCR sequence derives from an adult with an advanced solid tumor such as melanoma, head and neck, liver or kidney cancer. The sequences come from CD4+ or CD8+ T cells sorted from blood, collected in a trial of the OX40 agonist ivuxolimab. The rearrangement uses TRBV2 and TRBJ1-2; possibly TRBD1 for D (5 bases). This CDR3 reads CASVRQPNYGYTF. The CDR3 DNA reads TGTGCCAGCGTAAGACAGCCTAACTATGGCTACACCTTC.